The next 21 T cell receptor beta chains were all read from a single sample in a study of shared T cell receptors in the human thymus. Clones were read by immunoSEQ multiplex PCR, and TCRdb kept only the in-frame ones, dropping some. Of about 660,000 clones listed, more than 75% are singletons. This same sample was also part of a study on human thymus T cells.

The sequencing input was thymocytes. The receptors stem from a boy under two years old with a congenital heart defect.

The chain couples TRBV30 to TRBJ1-4; D unclear. CDR3 length: 14 amino acids. Deletions cut 3 bases from V and 8 bases from J, with 16 bases between. The germline V gene has CDR1 GTSNPN and CDR2 SVGIG (reference sequence). The CDR3 loop is CAWSRREFREKLFF. As DNA, the CDR3 is TGTGCCTGGAGCCGCCGGGAATTTCGCGAAAAACTGTTTTTT.

The chain employs TRBV27 and TRBJ2-7; TRBD2 matches 9 bases. CDR1 is MNHEY, CDR2 SMNVEV, per germline (reference sequence). The CDR3 has 15 residues. Trimming cost V 6 bases and J 7 bases; bases outside gene matches: 13. CDR3 in amino acids: CASRPSGTSLSEQYF. CDR3 bases: TGTGCCAGCAGACCCAGCGGGACTAGCTTGAGTGAGCAGTACTTC.

This clone was detected once. Additional DNA sequences in this sample encode the identical CDR3. CDR3 DNA sequence: TGTGCCAGCGGGACAGGGGCTATAGAGCAGTACTTC. It specifies CASGTGAIEQYF. The chain couples TRBV5-6 to TRBJ2-7; 10 nucleotides align to TRBD1. The CDR3 runs 12 residues. Germline loops: CDR1 SGHDT, CDR2 YYEEEE. The V and J ends lost 7 bases and 7 bases, in that order; junction bases with no gene match: 5.

The chain links TRBV19 to TRBJ1-2; 9 bases align to TRBD1. The V gene's germline CDR1 is LNHDA and CDR2 SQIVND (reference sequence). There are 13 residues in the CDR3. The V gene end was trimmed by 3 bases and the J gene end by 6 bases; junction bases not matched to a gene: 2. The CDR3, as DNA: TGTGCCAGTAGTATGGGACAGGGTGATGGCTACACCTTC. Its translation: CASSMGQGDGYTF.

The chain combines TRBV4-1 with TRBJ1-2; possibly TRBD1 for D (6 bases). Trimming cost V 4 bases and J 6 bases, with 18 bases left between them. The CDR3 contains 15 residues. CDR1 MGHRA and CDR2 YSYEKL come from the germline V gene. DNA of the CDR3: TGCGCCAGCAGCCTGCCGGCCGTGTCAGGGGATGGCTACACCTTC. Translation gives CASSLPAVSGDGYTF.

CDR3 protein: CAISELEGGTQYF. CDR3 sequence (DNA): TGTGCCATCAGTGAATTGGAGGGCGGGACCCAGTACTTC. V gene TRBV10-3 combines with J gene TRBJ2-5, with a possible D match to TRBD2 (6 bases). V lost 3 bases and J 7 bases, leaving 12 bases between the germline ends. The germline gives CDR1 ENHRY, CDR2 SYGVKD. The CDR3 is made up of 13 amino acids.

This chain links TRBV9 with TRBJ1-1; D is unclear. This CDR3 region has 14 residues. Trimming took off 4 bases at V and 5 bases at J, with 15 bases between the two ends. The germline gives CDR1 SGDLS, CDR2 YYNGEE. Here the CDR3 DNA reads TGTGCCAGCAGCCCTGAACCTCGAGGAACTGAAGCTTTCTTT. This gives the protein CASSPEPRGTEAFF.

The chain joins TRBV10-3 to TRBJ2-3; no clear D gene. CDR1 and CDR2 from the germline V gene are ENHRY and SYGVKD. The CDR3 covers 16 residues. V dropped 5 bases and J dropped 0 bases, with 15 bases sitting between them. The CDR3 region is CAISPARGLSTDTQYF. The CDR3 nucleotides are TGTGCCATCAGTCCCGCCCGTGGGCTTAGCACAGATACGCAGTATTTT.

This chain joins TRBV10-1 and TRBJ2-7, with D possibly being TRBD1 (5 bases). This CDR3 is 16 amino acids long. The germline gives CDR1 WNHNN, CDR2 SYGVQD (reference sequence). V was clipped by 6 bases and J by 2 bases, with 20 bases between them. The CDR3 sequence is CASRVRVYLPTYEQYF. CDR3 DNA sequence: TGCGCCAGCAGAGTCAGGGTTTACCTACCTACCTACGAGCAGTACTTC.

This rearrangement joins TRBV15 to TRBJ2-7; 10 positions agree with TRBD2. This CDR3 has 15 residues. Germline CDR1 and CDR2: LNHNV and YYDKDF (reference sequence). Losses at the gene ends were 3 bases for V and 9 bases for J; bases not matched to a gene: 11. Here the CDR3 reads CATSRYSGGTSPQYF. The CDR3 DNA reads TGTGCCACCAGCAGGTATAGCGGGGGGACTTCGCCGCAGTACTTC.

CDR3 sequence reads: CASSPPGDSGAYYEQYF. Here the CDR3 DNA reads TGTGCCAGCTCACCACCGGGCGATAGCGGGGCATACTACGAGCAGTACTTC. The V gene is TRBV18, the J gene TRBJ2-7, with 8 positions matching TRBD2. Per germline, CDR1 KGHSH and CDR2 LQKENI. Germline trimming cut 0 bases from V and 3 bases from J; bases unmatched to any gene: 10. The CDR3 contains 17 residues.

The J gene is TRBJ1-1, the V gene TRBV6-1, with 8 bases fitting TRBD1. The V gene end was trimmed by 3 bases and the J gene end by 1 base; junction bases not matched to a gene: 4. Germline-derived CDR1 and CDR2 are MNHNS and SASEGT. The CDR3 has 15 amino acids. The CDR3 here is CASSETGEKNTEAFF. The CDR3, as DNA: TGTGCCAGCAGTGAGACAGGGGAGAAGAACACTGAAGCTTTCTTT.

The chain couples TRBV7-2 to TRBJ2-3; 9 bases agree with TRBD2. CDR1 and CDR2 from the germline V gene are SGHTA and FQGNSA. The CDR3 consists of 17 residues. The V and J ends lost 6 bases and 1 base, in that order; junction bases with no gene match: 11. The CDR3 coding sequence is TGTGCCAGCAGTTTGTGGGCCGGCGGGGGGGGCACAGATACGCAGTATTTT. Its protein product is CASSLWAGGGGTDTQYF. The full variable domain, with the rest looked up from reference TRBV7-2 and TRBJ2-3, is GAGVSQSPSNKVTEKGKDVELRCDPISGHTALYWYRQSLGQGLEFLIYFQGNSAPDKSGLPSDRFSAERTGGSVSTLTIQRTQQEDSAVYLCASSLWAGGGGTDTQYFGPGTRLTVL.

The genes are TRBV7-9 and TRBJ2-2, with D unclear. Trimming stripped 1 base from V and 1 base from J, with 7 bases between. There are 15 residues in the CDR3. The V gene's germline CDR1 is SEHNR and CDR2 FQNEAQ (reference sequence). CDR3 DNA: TGTGCCAGCAGCTTAGGTGTAGTGAACACCGGGGAGCTGTTTTTT. Its translation: CASSLGVVNTGELFF. Complete variable domain (other parts from reference TRBV7-9 and TRBJ2-2): DTGVSQNPRHKITKRGQNVTFRCDPISEHNRLYWYRQTLGQGPEFLTYFQNEAQLEKSRLLSDRFSAERPKGSFSTLEIQRTEQGDSAMYLCASSLGVVNTGELFFGEGSRLTVL.

CDR3 nucleotides: TGCAGCGTTGAAGATCTCAGGGACTCCTACGAGCAGTACTTC. It codes for CSVEDLRDSYEQYF. This chain links TRBV29-1 with TRBJ2-7; tentative D call: TRBD1 (5 bases). This CDR3 is 14 amino acids long. V dropped 0 bases and J dropped 0 bases, with 9 bases sitting between them. Germline-derived CDR1 and CDR2 are SQVTM and ANQGSEA.

The chain employs TRBV27 and TRBJ1-4, with TRBD1 matching 7 bases. Germline V gene lookup returns CDR1 MNHEY and CDR2 SMNVEV (reference sequence). The CDR3 spans 17 residues. With V trimmed by 0 bases and J by 2 bases, 6 bases remained unmatched. Written as DNA, the CDR3 is TGTGCCAGCAGTTTATCGGCAGGGGGGTTGACTAATGAAAAACTGTTTTTT. Its protein is CASSLSAGGLTNEKLFF.

J is TRBJ1-5 and V is TRBV20-1; D is unresolved. CDR3 length: 10 amino acids. V lost 5 bases, J lost 7 bases, and 6 bases lay in between. CDR1 is DFQATT, CDR2 SNEGSKA, per germline (reference sequence). CDR3 bases: TGCAGTGCTGGGGAGCAGCCCCAGCATTTT. It is translated as CSAGEQPQHF.

The chain recombines TRBV7-2 with TRBJ2-3, with 8 nucleotides matching TRBD2. Germline trimming cut 1 base from V and 8 bases from J; bases unmatched to any gene: 8. The CDR3 covers 15 residues. The V gene's germline CDR1 is SGHTA and CDR2 FQGNSA. The CDR3 is CASSLEPGLVATQYF. CDR3 bases: TGTGCCAGCAGCTTAGAACCGGGACTAGTTGCTACGCAGTATTTT.

The chain has TRBV9 and TRBJ1-2, with D perhaps TRBD1 (6 bases). The CDR3 length is 16 residues. CDR1 SGDLS and CDR2 YYNGEE come from the germline V gene. Trimming took off 3 bases at V and 8 bases at J, with 23 bases between the two ends. The CDR3 region has the DNA TGTGCCAGCAGCGGACGGGATAACAGGGTTCGGTCCGGCTACACCTTC. Protein product: CASSGRDNRVRSGYTF.

The chain recombines TRBV19 with TRBJ2-1; D is unclear. Trimming shortened V by 8 bases and J by 7 bases, and 9 bases separated the two germline ends. This CDR3 spans 11 amino acids. Looked up from germline, CDR1 is LNHDA and CDR2 is SQIVND (reference sequence). Here the CDR3 reads CASASRNEQFF. CDR3 nucleotides: TGTGCCAGTGCAAGCAGGAATGAGCAGTTCTTC.

This clone was picked up a small number of times. The CDR3 here is CASSQAPNYGYTF. For the CDR3, the DNA is TGCGCCAGCAGCCAAGCTCCGAACTATGGCTACACCTTC. V gene TRBV4-3 combines with J gene TRBJ1-2; D is unclear. Germline V CDR1 and CDR2: LGHNA, YSLEER. The CDR3 is 13 residues long. The ends were cut back, 1 base at V and 2 bases at J, with 5 bases in the middle.